This TCR beta chain was identified in a study of T cells in localized non-small cell lung cancer. Clones were read by immunoSEQ multiplex PCR, and TCRdb kept only the in-frame ones, dropping some. This table holds about 70,000 clones, roughly 80% found once. This sequence originates from a female donor of 60 years or more with stage I lung adenocarcinoma. The specimen comprised peripheral blood, sampled before any cancer treatment.

In DNA, the CDR3 is TGCGCCAGCAGCTTGGGGGGTGTAAGTGGCTACACCTTC. The encoded protein is CASSLGGVSGYTF. This chain connects TRBV5-1 to TRBJ1-2; D is unclear. The CDR3 has 13 amino acids. CDR1 is SGHRS, CDR2 YFSETQ, per germline. Trimming shortened V by 0 bases and J by 7 bases, and 10 bases separated the two germline ends.